These 17 T cell receptor beta chains originate from one sample sequenced in a study of early T cells in non-severe SARS-CoV-2 infection. TCRdb reprocessed the 5' RACE reads via MiXCR and lists one record per CDR3 protein. Of about 64,000 distinct CDR3 sequences in the sample, around 13% are singletons; the top ten hold 4% to 5%. The sample consisted of whole blood. The receptors were sampled from an adult who was a healthcare worker with PCR-confirmed SARS-CoV-2 infection or an uninfected control (not recorded which).

This clonotype was observed a handful of times. V usage is TRBV3-1 and J usage is TRBJ1-2; D is unclear. This CDR3 has 16 residues. Germline loops: CDR1 LGHDT, CDR2 YNNKEL (reference sequence). V lost 0 bases and J lost 3, with 14 bases in between. The CDR3 spells CASSQEHEDWDYGYTF. The CDR3 DNA reads TGTGCCAGCAGCCAAGAGCATGAGGACTGGGACTATGGCTACACCTTC.

Only a few counts were recorded for this clonotype. The J gene is TRBJ1-2, the V gene TRBV5-1; the match to TRBD1 covers 8 bases. The CDR3 is 15 residues long. The J segment lost 5 bases and the V segment lost 4 bases, leaving 10 bases of the junction unmatched. The germline V gene encodes CDR1 SGHRS and CDR2 YFSETQ. The CDR3 region has the DNA TGCGCCAGCAGCACAGCAGGACAGGGTTGGTATGGCTACACCTTC. Translating it yields CASSTAGQGWYGYTF.

This clonotype was observed many times. For the CDR3, the DNA is TGTGCCAGTAGTATGGAAGGCGGGCCCTTCAGCACAGATACGCAGTATTTT. This gives the protein CASSMEGGPFSTDTQYF. This chain links TRBV19 with TRBJ2-3; a weak D match, TRBD2 (5 bases). Germline V gene data show CDR1 as LNHDA and CDR2 as SQIVND (reference sequence). V lost 3 bases, J lost 0 bases, and 16 bases lay in between. The CDR3 runs to 17 residues.

The rearrangement joins TRBV7-2 to TRBJ1-1; D unresolved. The CDR3 has 13 amino acids. The V gene's germline CDR1 is SGHTA and CDR2 FQGNSA. The V end lost 8 bases, the J end lost 3 bases, and 13 bases lay between the germline ends. The CDR3 sequence: CASQSGGHTEAFF. The DNA of the CDR3 is TGTGCCAGCCAGTCGGGAGGGCACACTGAAGCTTTCTTT.

This clonotype was observed a handful of times. J is TRBJ2-5 and V is TRBV5-1; 10 bases align to TRBD1. This CDR3 contains 15 residues. Germline values: CDR1 SGHRS, CDR2 YFSETQ. V lost 0 bases and J lost 8; bases outside the gene matches: 7. This CDR3 reads CASSLEGTGDGTQYF. CDR3 nucleotide sequence: TGCGCCAGCAGCTTGGAGGGGACAGGGGACGGCACCCAGTACTTC.

The CDR3 here is CSAPPQGVGTEAFF. CDR3 in DNA: TGCAGTGCTCCACCACAGGGGGTCGGCACTGAAGCTTTCTTT. V usage is TRBV20-1 and J usage is TRBJ1-1, with TRBD1 identical over 8 bases. With 5 bases clipped from V and 4 bases from J, the junction kept 9 bases outside the gene matches. Germline V gene data show CDR1 as DFQATT and CDR2 as SNEGSKA (reference sequence). The CDR3 sequence is 14 residues long.

There are many counts of this clonotype. The chain combines TRBV9 with TRBJ1-2; D unclear. V lost 4 bases and J lost 1, with 11 bases in between. In germline, CDR1 is SGDLS, CDR2 YYNGEE. The CDR3 consists of 14 residues. The CDR3 region has the DNA TGTGCCAGCAGCTCTATGGGTCTTAACTATGGCTACACCTTC. Encoded protein: CASSSMGLNYGYTF.

In its sample, this clonotype was seen many times. The gene calls are TRBV12-3 or TRBV12-4 and TRBJ1-1; no reliable D call. This CDR3 has 15 amino acids. V was trimmed by 8 bases and J by 0 bases, leaving 16 bases between them. CDR3 loop: CASVFRSSMNTEAFF. The CDR3 DNA sequence: TGTGCCAGCGTCTTCAGATCCAGTATGAACACTGAAGCTTTCTTT.

This clonotype was seen only a few times. This sequence joins TRBV4-1 and TRBJ1-1; possibly TRBD1 for D (5 bases). The V gene lost 4 bases and the J gene lost 6 bases, with 15 bases spanning the gap. Germline V gene lookup returns CDR1 MGHRA and CDR2 YSYEKL. This CDR3 comprises 14 residues. CDR3 amino acids: CASSPGSTGPEAFF. The CDR3 bases are TGCGCCAGCAGCCCCGGAAGTACGGGGCCTGAAGCTTTCTTT.

This clonotype came up many times. The V and J genes are TRBV3-1 and TRBJ2-3; 8 nucleotides agree with TRBD1. Germline CDR1 reads LGHDT; CDR2 reads YNNKEL (reference sequence). This CDR3 contains 15 residues. The V and J ends lost 1 base and 6 bases, in that order; junction bases with no gene match: 6. The CDR3 loop is CASSQVKTGADTQYF. CDR3 coding DNA: TGTGCCAGCAGCCAAGTTAAGACAGGGGCGGATACGCAGTATTTT.

This clonotype was recorded many times. The chain carries TRBV6-2 or TRBV6-3 and TRBJ1-1; weak D call: TRBD1 (5 bases). CDR1 is MNHEY, CDR2 SVGEGT, per germline. Trimming removed 6 bases from V and 4 bases from J, with 9 bases in between. The CDR3 covers 12 residues. The CDR3: CASSRRGTEAFF. For the CDR3, the DNA is TGTGCCAGCAGCCGAAGGGGCACTGAAGCTTTCTTT.

This clonotype was seen at least ten times. The chain joins TRBV21-1 to TRBJ1-2; the table assigns TRBD1, which was not confirmed against the DNA. TRBV21-1 is a pseudogene locus. This CDR3 contains 12 residues. In DNA, the CDR3 is TGTGCCAGCAAAATCTACAGGGAAGGCTACACCTTC. This codes for CASKIYREGYTF.

V and J are TRBV28 and TRBJ2-3; D possibly matches TRBD1 or TRBD2 (6 bases each). Per germline, CDR1 MDHEN and CDR2 SYDVKM. The CDR3 consists of 14 residues. V was clipped by 10 bases and J by 0 bases, with 14 bases between them. Here the CDR3 reads CATRGGISTDTQYF. The DNA of the CDR3 is TGTGCCACCCGAGGGGGGATCAGCACAGATACGCAGTATTTT.

The table lists this clonotype with a count of one. The V gene is TRBV12-3 or TRBV12-4, the J gene TRBJ1-3; weak D call: TRBD1 (5 bases). V dropped 10 bases and J dropped 0 bases, with 16 bases sitting between them. This CDR3 is 15 amino acids long. CDR3 in DNA: TGTGCCATCAATGGAGGGGTACGCTCTGGAAACACCATATATTTT. It translates to CAINGGVRSGNTIYF.

This clonotype has a count of ten or more. V gene TRBV7-9 combines with J gene TRBJ1-2; tentative D call: TRBD1 (6 bases). The V gene lost 4 bases and the J gene lost 3 bases, with 18 bases spanning the gap. Germline lookup yields CDR1 SEHNR and CDR2 FQNEAQ (reference sequence). The CDR3 consists of 16 residues. The CDR3: CASSSVRDIGHYGYTF. The CDR3 nucleotides read TGTGCCAGCAGCTCCGTTCGGGACATAGGGCACTATGGCTACACCTTC.

This clonotype has a count of ten or more. The chain combines TRBV27 with TRBJ2-7; TRBD2 matches 8 bases. V shed 2 bases, J shed 5 bases, and the junction held 5 bases outside the gene matches. Germline CDR1 and CDR2: MNHEY and SMNVEV (reference sequence). The CDR3 runs to 14 residues. The CDR3 loop reads CASSLTGGLDEQYF. CDR3 coding DNA: TGTGCCAGCAGTTTAACGGGGGGGCTGGACGAGCAGTACTTC.

This clonotype was found many times. The V and J genes are TRBV5-4 and TRBJ2-5, with 7 positions matching TRBD1. The CDR3 has 13 residues. Germline CDR1 and CDR2: SGHNT and YYREEE (reference sequence). Trimming took 4 bases from V and 2 from J; bases not matched to a gene: 2. The CDR3, as DNA: TGTGCCAGCAGCATGGGACAGCAAGAGACCCAGTACTTC. This codes for CASSMGQQETQYF. Together with reference TRBV5-4 and TRBJ2-5, the CDR3 gives the full variable domain: ETGVTQSPTHLIKTRGQQVTLRCSSQSGHNTVSWYQQALGQGPQFIFQYYREEENGRGNFPPRFSGLQFPNYSSELNVNALELDDSALYLCASSMGQQETQYFGPGTRLLVL.